A selection of T cell receptor beta chains follows, all from one sample in a study of cytomegalovirus exposure and HLA in healthy donors. Libraries were prepared by immunoSEQ multiplex PCR; TCRdb keeps only in-frame clonotypes and omits some of them. The data hold under 150,000 clones, with around four fifths observed a single time. Specimen: PBMCs. These receptors came from a woman in her 50s in good health and CMV-seropositive. Each CDR3 is given with its conserved first and last residue. D genes are given only for firm matches. Clone size is stated in some rows and not others, as once, few, many or a class when expanded.

J,V,D,size,CDR3,DNA
TRBJ2-1,TRBV18,TRBD2,NA,CASSRTSGGGYNEQFF,TGTGCCAGCTCTCGGACTAGCGGGGGCGGCTACAATGAGCAGTTCTTC
TRBJ1-2,TRBV7-9,NA,NA,CASSQARAGQGGYTF,TGTGCCAGCAGCCAGGCTCGGGCAGGGCAGGGTGGCTACACCTTC
TRBJ1-2,TRBV27,NA,NA,CASSLLGSRGPYGYTF,TGTGCCAGCAGTCTGCTGGGAAGCAGGGGACCCTATGGCTACACCTTC
TRBJ1-2,TRBV6-1,NA,NA,CASSFGGYTF,TGTGCCAGCAGTTTCGGTGGCTACACCTTC
TRBJ2-3,TRBV19,TRBD2,few,CASKSGGRENTQYF,TGTGCCAGTAAATCGGGGGGGCGCGAGAATACGCAGTATTTT
TRBJ1-1,TRBV27,NA,NA,CASSLNPGAPTEAFF,TGTGCCAGCAGTTTAAACCCAGGGGCCCCCACTGAAGCTTTCTTT
TRBJ2-5,TRBV5-1,TRBD1,NA,CASSLAGWTGDETQYF,TGCGCCAGCAGCTTGGCTGGGTGGACAGGGGATGAGACCCAGTACTTC
TRBJ1-1,TRBV7-2,TRBD1,NA,CASSLALEIQGAAFF,TGTGCCAGCAGCTTAGCGCTGGAGATCCAGGGGGCGGCTTTCTTT
TRBJ1-1,TRBV13,NA,NA,CASSLDRGTNTEAFF,TGTGCCAGCAGCTTAGACCGGGGGACGAACACTGAAGCTTTCTTT
TRBJ2-1,TRBV5-1,TRBD2,NA,CASSPGLAGGYNEQFF,TGCGCCAGCAGCCCGGGACTAGCGGGGGGCTACAATGAGCAGTTCTTC
TRBJ2-7,TRBV5-1,TRBD1,NA,CASTRQGAVYEQYF,TGCGCCAGCACCCGACAGGGGGCCGTTTACGAGCAGTACTTC
TRBJ1-1,TRBV29-1,NA,NA,CSVWTGGTEAFF,TGCAGCGTTTGGACGGGGGGAACTGAAGCTTTCTTT
TRBJ2-5,TRBV7-2,NA,NA,CASSAAGKMAQYF,TGTGCCAGCAGCGCGGCCGGGAAAATGGCCCAGTACTTC
TRBJ1-1,TRBV20-1,NA,NA,CSAQGSTEAFF,TGCAGTGCGCAGGGGAGCACTGAAGCTTTCTTT
TRBJ2-3,TRBV18,TRBD2,NA,CASSPPGLAGRVADTQYF,TGTGCCAGCTCACCACCGGGACTAGCGGGCAGGGTTGCAGATACGCAGTATTTT
TRBJ1-6,TRBV19,TRBD1,NA,CASSATGISPLHF,TGTGCCAGTAGTGCGACAGGGATTTCACCCCTCCACTTT
TRBJ1-1,TRBV7-9,TRBD1,NA,CASSLDRAASTEAFF,TGTGCCAGCAGCTTGGACAGGGCGGCGAGCACTGAAGCTTTCTTT
TRBJ2-3,TRBV7-3,TRBD2,NA,CASSPSGTSTDTQYF,TGTGCCAGCAGTCCAAGCGGGACTAGCACAGATACGCAGTATTTT
TRBJ1-1,TRBV30,NA,NA,CACGEGLRLF,TGTGCATGCGGGGAGGGGTTGCGGCTCTTT
TRBJ2-2,TRBV27,TRBD1,NA,CASSFDRDRGLALLHRGELFF,TGTGCCAGCAGTTTCGACCGGGACAGGGGGCTAGCATTACTTCACCGGGGAGAGCTGTTTTTT
TRBJ2-7,TRBV29-1,TRBD1,NA,CSVLGQGYEQYF,TGCAGCGTGTTGGGACAGGGGTACGAGCAGTACTTC
TRBJ1-6,TRBV10-2,NA,NA,CASSGVNSGGALNSPLHF,TGCGCCAGCAGTGGAGTTAATTCGGGGGGGGCCCTCAATTCACCCCTCCACTTT
TRBJ2-5,TRBV5-4,TRBD2,NA,CASSLAEGGGAETQYF,TGTGCCAGCAGCTTGGCAGAGGGCGGGGGGGCCGAGACCCAGTACTTC
TRBJ2-3,TRBV2,NA,NA,CASSFGSGGSTDTQYF,TGTGCCAGCAGTTTCGGGAGCGGAGGAAGCACAGATACGCAGTATTTT
TRBJ1-1,TRBV27,NA,NA,CASSLFGGEAFF,TGTGCCAGCAGTTTATTTGGAGGGGAAGCTTTCTTT
TRBJ2-2,TRBV4-3,NA,NA,CASSQEGAVRRTGELFF,TGCGCCAGCAGCCAAGAGGGAGCGGTGCGGAGGACCGGGGAGCTGTTTTTT
TRBJ2-7,TRBV7-3,NA,NA,CASSLTGAGLYEQYF,TGTGCCAGCAGCTTAACTGGGGCGGGGTTATACGAGCAGTACTTC
TRBJ1-5,TRBV19,NA,NA,CASSMGGAVYSNQPQHF,TGTGCCAGTAGTATGGGTGGAGCTGTCTATAGCAATCAGCCCCAGCATTTT
TRBJ1-3,TRBV4-3,TRBD1,NA,CASSRGRGPGNTIYF,TGCGCCAGCAGCCGGGGCAGGGGGCCCGGAAACACCATATATTTT
TRBJ2-7,TRBV28,NA,NA,CASRPIRPRDEQYF,TGTGCCAGCAGACCTATCCGCCCCAGGGACGAGCAGTACTTC
TRBJ1-4,TRBV2,NA,NA,CASRTQEVEKLFF,TGTGCCAGCAGGACCCAAGAGGTTGAAAAACTGTTTTTT